The 19 T cell receptor beta chains presented below share a single source sample, sequenced in a study of T cells in Graves' hyperthyroidism and ophthalmopathy. It was RNA transcripts that yielded the amplified TCR beta CDR3 regions. The HTBI primer set served for first-round RT-PCR of the TCR CDR3. Using its own MiXCR run on the multiplex PCR reads, TCRdb lists one record per CDR3 protein. The sample carries a few hundred thousand distinct CDR3 sequences, approximately 18% recorded once. The material sequenced was blood. The receptor set was obtained from a young man with Graves' ophthalmopathy.

This clonotype was observed at least ten times. The V gene is TRBV24-1, the J gene TRBJ2-5, with D perhaps TRBD1 (6 bases). CDR1 is KGHDR, CDR2 SFDVKD, per germline. Trimming took off 4 bases at V and 4 bases at J, with 12 bases between the two ends. CDR3 length equals 14 residues. The chain's CDR3 is CATSDTGRGETQYF. CDR3 nucleotides: TGTGCCACCAGTGACACAGGGCGCGGAGAGACCCAGTACTTC.

V gene TRBV19 combines with J gene TRBJ1-2; 9 bases line up with TRBD1. The length of the CDR3 is 13 residues. J was trimmed by 6 bases and V by 7 bases; bases with no gene match: 6. Germline loops: CDR1 LNHDA, CDR2 SQIVND (reference sequence). The DNA for the CDR3 is TGTGCCAGTACCCTGGGACAGGGTGATGGCTACACCTTC. Amino acid sequence: CASTLGQGDGYTF.

This clonotype has a handful of counts. The gene calls are TRBV2 and TRBJ2-2; D is ambiguous. The CDR3 consists of 14 residues. V was cut by 1 base and J by 9 bases, with 12 bases left in between. The germline gives CDR1 SNHLY, CDR2 FYNNEI. The CDR3 coding sequence is TGTGCCAGCAGTGAAGAAGACCCGGTCCGGGAGCTGTTTTTT. It yields the protein CASSEEDPVRELFF.

In this sample, this clonotype turned up a few times. V usage is TRBV4-1 and J usage is TRBJ1-1; D ambiguous. Germline V lookup: CDR1 MGHRA, CDR2 YSYEKL. This CDR3 is built from 16 residues. The germline V and J ends were trimmed by 0 bases and 0 bases, with 11 bases remaining between them. The CDR3 protein is CASSQDPRALNTEAFF. CDR3 nucleotide sequence: TGCGCCAGCAGCCAAGATCCAAGGGCTCTGAACACTGAAGCTTTCTTT.

As concerns this clonotype: At one end the junction does not follow the germline gene, possibly because of a read error. This rearrangement joins TRBV5-1 to TRBJ1-1; D call uncertain. Germline V gives CDR1 SGHRS, CDR2 YFSETQ. The CDR3 sequence is 14 residues long. CDR3 bases: TGTGCCAGCAGCATCGACACCATGAACACTGAAGCTTTCTTT. It specifies CASSIDTMNTEAFF.

This rearrangement joins TRBV6-2 or TRBV6-3 to TRBJ1-2, with D hard to call. Deletions cut 0 bases from V and 2 bases from J, with 13 bases between. CDR3 length: 16 amino acids. Germline V gene sequence: CDR1 MNHEY, CDR2 SVGEGT. Here the CDR3 DNA reads TGTGCCAGCAGTTACTCAGCAGTCAGGCCAAACTATGGCTACACCTTC. Encoded protein: CASSYSAVRPNYGYTF.

In its sample, this clonotype was seen many times. This chain uses TRBV2 with TRBJ2-1, with 8 bases lining up with TRBD1. The CDR3 length is 16 residues. V dropped 3 bases and J dropped 3; count of bases not matched to a gene: 7. Looked up from germline, CDR1 is SNHLY and CDR2 is FYNNEI. CDR3 in DNA: TGTGCCAGCAGTGATCAATCAGGGGGCTTCTACAATGAGCAGTTCTTC. Translation gives CASSDQSGGFYNEQFF.

This clonotype was seen only a few times. V gene TRBV19 combines with J gene TRBJ2-1; maybe TRBD2 (6 bases). CDR3 length equals 16 residues. Germline CDR1 is LNHDA and CDR2 is SQIVND (reference sequence). Trimming removed 3 bases from V and 4 bases from J, with 16 bases in between. CDR3 nucleotide sequence: TGTGCCAGTAGTATCCCGCGGGGTTCAGGGTACAATGAGCAGTTCTTC. Amino acids: CASSIPRGSGYNEQFF.

This clonotype was counted many times. The chain uses TRBV2 and TRBJ2-1; 12 bases fit TRBD1. Per germline, CDR1 SNHLY and CDR2 FYNNEI. The junction had 5 bases not matched to a gene; V was cut back by 2 bases and J by 6 bases. CDR3 length: 16 residues. CDR3 bases: TGTGCCAGCAGTGAAATGGGACAGGGGGCTCCCAATGAGCAGTTCTTC. Its translation: CASSEMGQGAPNEQFF. Combining the CDR3 with reference TRBV2 and TRBJ2-1 gives the whole variable domain EPEVTQTPSHQVTQMGQEVILRCVPISNHLYFYWYRQILGQKVEFLVSFYNNEISEKSEIFDDQFSVERPDGSNFTLKIRSTKLEDSAMYFCASSEMGQGAPNEQFFGPGTRLTVL.

As to this clonotype: A much more abundant neighbour one base away suggests this may be a read error. This sequence joins TRBV27 and TRBJ2-7; 12 positions agree with TRBD2. Germline trimming cut 6 bases from V and 9 bases from J; bases unmatched to any gene: 9. The CDR3 consists of 14 residues. Germline values: CDR1 MNHEY, CDR2 SMNVEV (reference sequence). In DNA form, the CDR3 reads TGTGCCAGCAGGACTAGCGGGGGACCCAACGGGCAGTACTTC. Protein: CASRTSGGPNGQYF.

At least ten counts were recorded for this clonotype. The rearrangement uses TRBV13 and TRBJ1-1, with D perhaps TRBD1 (6 bases). In germline, CDR1 is PRHDT, CDR2 FYEKMQ (reference sequence). The CDR3 consists of 13 residues. The V gene lost 6 bases and the J gene lost 4 bases, with 12 bases spanning the gap. CDR3 nucleotides: TGTGCCAGCAGTCGGGGGGCGGCCACTGAAGCTTTCTTT. This gives the protein CASSRGAATEAFF.

This clonotype was observed many times. This rearrangement joins TRBV18 to TRBJ1-5; tentative D call: TRBD1 (5 bases). The CDR3 runs to 13 residues. Germline assignment: CDR1 KGHSH and CDR2 LQKENI. V lost 4 bases, J lost 7 bases, and 11 bases lay in between. CDR3 bases: TGTGCCAGCTCACAGGGGATGGGGCAGCCCCAGCATTTT. This sequence encodes CASSQGMGQPQHF.

About this clonotype itself: Sequence at one end of the junction differs from germline and may be a read error. V usage is TRBV13 and J usage is TRBJ2-1, with a weak D call TRBD1 (6 bases). The length of the CDR3 is 15 residues. Germline lookup yields CDR1 PRHDT and CDR2 FYEKMQ (reference sequence). CDR3 residues: CASSPRDNLGNEQFF. CDR3 nucleotides: TGCGCCAGCAGCCCCCGGGACAACTTGGGGAATGAGCAGTTCTTC.

At least ten counts were recorded for this clonotype. The V gene is TRBV5-1, the J gene TRBJ1-2, with 7 positions matching TRBD1. Losses at the gene ends were 1 base for V and 5 bases for J; bases not matched to a gene: 2. This CDR3 has 13 amino acids. Germline loops: CDR1 SGHRS, CDR2 YFSETQ. The CDR3 reads CASSLTGEYGYTF. The CDR3 DNA reads TGCGCCAGCAGCTTGACAGGGGAATATGGCTACACCTTC.

This chain uses TRBV24-1 with TRBJ1-5, with D possibly TRBD1 on 5 matching bases. Trimming shortened V by 6 bases and J by 5 bases, and 10 bases separated the two germline ends. The CDR3 has 13 residues. Looked up from germline, CDR1 is KGHDR and CDR2 is SFDVKD. For the CDR3, the DNA is TGTGCCACCAGTCAGGGACTTTATCAGCCCCAGCATTTT. This translates into CATSQGLYQPQHF.

This clonotype has a handful of counts. The chain employs TRBV5-1 and TRBJ2-4; D is undetermined. This CDR3 contains 17 residues. Trimming removed 4 bases from V and 5 bases from J, with 22 bases in between. Germline CDR1 SGHRS, CDR2 YFSETQ. CDR3 sequence (DNA): TGCGCCAGCAGCCCAATCCCGGGCTCTTTCAACGAAAACATTCAGTACTTC. This encodes CASSPIPGSFNENIQYF. Drawing the rest from reference TRBV5-1 and TRBJ2-4, the complete variable domain is KAGVTQTPRYLIKTRGQQVTLSCSPISGHRSVSWYQQTPGQGLQFLFEYFSETQRNKGNFPGRFSGRQFSNSRSEMNVSTLELGDSALYLCASSPIPGSFNENIQYFGAGTRLSVL.

The chain employs TRBV6-2 or TRBV6-3 and TRBJ2-5; D possibly uses TRBD1 or TRBD2 (6 bases each). Germline V gives CDR1 MNHEY, CDR2 SVGEGT. Trimming took off 2 bases at V and 1 base at J, with 11 bases between the two ends. This CDR3 region has 15 residues. CDR3 region: CASSYTGALQETQYF. The DNA for the CDR3 is TGTGCCAGCAGTTACACGGGGGCACTCCAAGAGACCCAGTACTTC.

There are a few counts of this clonotype. CDR3 residues: CASSYGRDIYGYTF. DNA for the CDR3: TGTGCCAGCAGCTATGGCAGAGATATCTATGGCTACACCTTC. J is TRBJ1-2 and V is TRBV5-6, with unresolved D. Germline loops: CDR1 SGHDT, CDR2 YYEEEE. CDR3 length equals 14 residues. Trimming took off 3 bases at V and 4 bases at J, with 13 bases between the two ends.

The rearrangement uses TRBV13 and TRBJ2-7; TRBD1 is a possible D gene (6 bases). The CDR3 is made up of 16 amino acids. Germline loops: CDR1 PRHDT, CDR2 FYEKMQ (reference sequence). The germline V and J ends were trimmed by 0 bases and 0 bases, with 12 bases remaining between them. CDR3 region: CASSLGWGQVSYEQYF. The DNA for the CDR3 is TGTGCCAGCAGCTTAGGCTGGGGGCAAGTCTCCTACGAGCAGTACTTC.